The text below deals with one T cell receptor beta chain. Its antigen is still unknown. This CDR3 is also generated by other DNA sequences in the sample. This specimen belongs to a study of CD8+ T cells in alopecia areata. Whole-study results and caveats: Mice showed TCR sharing more clearly than patients did, possibly owing to HLA.

Germline values: CDR1 SGDLS, CDR2 YYNGEE. The V and J ends lost 1 base and 5 bases respectively, with 1 base between them. This CDR3 is built from 11 residues. Alopecia areata patients gave lesional scalp punch biopsies and peripheral blood samples. RNA extraction and reverse transcription yielded cDNA as sequencing template. This table comes from immunoSEQ multiplex PCR, and its TCRdb copy is limited to in-frame clones, with some not included. The repertoire holds some 120,000 clones, about 46% seen once, with roughly a tenth in the top ten. The material sequenced was NKG2D-low CD8+ T cells sorted from blood. The sequence derives from a human donor with alopecia areata. J is TRBJ2-1 and V is TRBV9, with D unclear. CDR3 DNA: TGTGCCAGCAGCGTAAACAATGAGCAGTTCTTC. It codes for CASSVNNEQFF.